Presented here are 12 T cell receptor beta chains from one specimen sequenced in a study of T cell repertoires in cytomegalovirus infection. What these receptors recognize is not known. TCRdb re-derived calls from the reads in MiXCR, one entry per CDR3 protein. This sample has some 270,000 distinct CDR3 sequences, with 22% found just once. The starting material was cultured PBMCs, obtained from culture after CMV antigen stimulation. Source of these receptors: a human donor in good health (CMV status not recorded). Some clones in this sample may be carry-over from other donors' samples.

The sample holds many counts of this clonotype. The gene calls are TRBV7-2 and TRBJ2-1, with 8 bases that match TRBD2. The CDR3 runs 17 residues. The germline V gene encodes CDR1 SGHTA and CDR2 FQGNSA. V lost 4 bases to trimming and J lost 2 bases; unmatched junction nucleotides: 10. CDR3 in amino acids: CASSSGGRGFTYNEQFF. DNA of the CDR3: TGTGCCAGCAGCTCGGGGGGGAGGGGCTTCACCTACAATGAGCAGTTCTTC.

V usage is TRBV10-3 and J usage is TRBJ1-2; D might be TRBD1 (6 bases). The CDR3 length is 11 residues. CDR1 and CDR2 from the germline V gene are ENHRY and SYGVKD. The V gene lost 6 bases and the J gene lost 6 bases, with 8 bases spanning the gap. CDR3 sequence reads: CAIRQGDGYTF. CDR3 nucleotides: TGTGCCATCAGACAGGGTGATGGCTACACCTTC.

The V gene is TRBV28, the J gene TRBJ1-5; unclear D gene. The CDR3 contains 15 residues. Trimming took 6 bases from V and 0 from J, leaving 12 bases between them. Germline V gives CDR1 MDHEN, CDR2 SYDVKM. CDR3 nucleotides: TGTGCCAGCAGAGACCATGAGAATAGCAATCAGCCCCAGCATTTT. Encoded protein: CASRDHENSNQPQHF.

This clonotype occurred many times. The chain is built from TRBV7-2 and TRBJ2-3; 14 positions match TRBD2. Germline V gene data show CDR1 as SGHTA and CDR2 as FQGNSA. CDR3 length equals 19 residues. V gave up 0 bases and J gave up 4 bases; unmatched junction bases: 9. CDR3 region: CASSLARGTSGRRADTQYF. In DNA form, the CDR3 reads TGTGCCAGCAGCTTAGCGCGGGGGACTAGCGGGAGACGGGCAGATACGCAGTATTTT. The whole variable domain, remainder taken from reference TRBV7-2 and TRBJ2-3, is GAGVSQSPSNKVTEKGKDVELRCDPISGHTALYWYRQSLGQGLEFLIYFQGNSAPDKSGLPSDRFSAERTGGSVSTLTIQRTQQEDSAVYLCASSLARGTSGRRADTQYFGPGTRLTVL.

Ten or more counts support this clonotype. The CDR3 coding sequence is TGTGCCAGCAGTTATTTGCGGGAGTGGGGCAATGAGCAGTTCTTC. This translates into CASSYLREWGNEQFF. The chain is built from TRBV6-5 and TRBJ2-1, with 7 bases fitting TRBD2. This CDR3 has 15 amino acids. Germline V CDR1 and CDR2: MNHEY, SVGAGI. Trimming removed 3 bases from V and 6 bases from J; junction bases left unmatched: 8.

This rearrangement joins TRBV2 to TRBJ1-3, with 8 positions matching TRBD1. CDR3 size: 17 residues. The junction had 6 bases not matched to a gene; V was cut back by 2 bases and J by 0 bases. CDR1 SNHLY and CDR2 FYNNEI come from the germline V gene. The CDR3 DNA sequence: TGTGCCAGCAGTGAATGGGGAGGACAGGGCTCTGGAAACACCATATATTTT. Translating gives CASSEWGGQGSGNTIYF.

This clonotype was detected many times. The J gene is TRBJ2-1, the V gene TRBV6-1; 12 bases line up with TRBD2. Germline V gene data show CDR1 as MNHNS and CDR2 as SASEGT. V lost 11 bases and J lost 4; bases outside the gene matches: 6. This CDR3 is 14 amino acids long. CDR3 coding DNA: TGTGCCGGCAAACTAGCGGGAGGTTACAATGAGCAGTTCTTC. This gives the protein CAGKLAGGYNEQFF.

Sample share makes this clonotype medium-sized. The gene calls are TRBV7-2 and TRBJ1-1, with D unclear. Per germline, CDR1 SGHTA and CDR2 FQGNSA. V dropped 2 bases and J dropped 3 bases, with 13 bases sitting between them. The CDR3 totals 15 residues. CDR3 nucleotide sequence: TGTGCCAGCAGCTTACCGGGGAGCCGGTACACTGAAGCTTTCTTT. As protein: CASSLPGSRYTEAFF.

There are a few counts of this clonotype. This CDR3 is CASSRDRNYGYTF. Written as DNA, the CDR3 is TGTGCCAGCAGTAGGGACAGAAACTATGGCTACACCTTC. The chain carries TRBV7-3 and TRBJ1-2, with 7 positions matching TRBD1. With 6 bases clipped from V and 2 bases from J, the junction kept 3 bases outside the gene matches. CDR3 length equals 13 residues. Germline CDR1 SGHTA, CDR2 FQGTGA.

This clonotype has ten or more counts. The rearrangement links TRBV7-6 to TRBJ1-1; TRBD1 is a possible D gene (6 bases). This CDR3 comprises 16 residues. V was cut by 5 bases and J by 0 bases, with 16 bases left in between. The germline V gene has CDR1 SGHVS and CDR2 FNYEAQ. The CDR3 loop is CASSRTGSWMNTEAFF. DNA of the CDR3: TGTGCCAGCAGCCGAACAGGGTCGTGGATGAACACTGAAGCTTTCTTT.

This clonotype was observed a few times. This sequence joins TRBV7-9 and TRBJ2-1, with 11 bases that match TRBD2. The length of the CDR3 is 16 residues. The germline CDR1 and CDR2 sequences are SEHNR and FQNEAQ (reference sequence). The V and J ends lost 3 bases and 4 bases, in that order; junction bases with no gene match: 5. Here the CDR3 reads CASSFTSGRSYNEQFF. The CDR3 DNA is TGTGCCAGCAGCTTTACTAGCGGGAGATCTTACAATGAGCAGTTCTTC. The variable domain in full, completed from reference TRBV7-9 and TRBJ2-1, reads DTGVSQNPRHKITKRGQNVTFRCDPISEHNRLYWYRQTLGQGPEFLTYFQNEAQLEKSRLLSDRFSAERPKGSFSTLEIQRTEQGDSAMYLCASSFTSGRSYNEQFFGPGTRLTVL.

This clonotype was detected only a few times. The chain employs TRBV15 and TRBJ2-1, with D possibly matching TRBD1 (6 bases). This CDR3 spans 17 amino acids. Germline V gene sequence: CDR1 LNHNV, CDR2 YYDKDF (reference sequence). V lost 4 bases and J 10 bases, leaving 26 bases between the germline ends. The CDR3: CATSNQLGQIPSGEQFF. For the CDR3, the DNA is TGTGCCACCAGCAACCAACTAGGACAGATACCCTCAGGCGAGCAGTTCTTC.